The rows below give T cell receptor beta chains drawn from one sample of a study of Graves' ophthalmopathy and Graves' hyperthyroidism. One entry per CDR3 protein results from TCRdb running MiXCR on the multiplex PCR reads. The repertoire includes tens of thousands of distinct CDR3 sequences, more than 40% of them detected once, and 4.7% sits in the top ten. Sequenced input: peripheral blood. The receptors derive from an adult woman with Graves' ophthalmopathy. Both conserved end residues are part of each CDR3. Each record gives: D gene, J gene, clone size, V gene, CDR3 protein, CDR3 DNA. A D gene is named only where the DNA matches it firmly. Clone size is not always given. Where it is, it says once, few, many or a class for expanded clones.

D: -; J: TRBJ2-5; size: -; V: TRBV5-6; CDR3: CASSLASERETLYF; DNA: TGTGCCAGCAGCTTGGCTAGCGAAAGGGAGACCCTGTACTTC
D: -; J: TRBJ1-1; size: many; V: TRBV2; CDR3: CASSERRTEAFF; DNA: TGTGCCAGCAGTGAGAGGAGAACTGAAGCTTTCTTT
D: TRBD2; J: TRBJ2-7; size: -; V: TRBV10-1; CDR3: CASRPRLADEQYF; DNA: TGCGCCAGCAGGCCCCGACTAGCGGACGAGCAGTACTTC
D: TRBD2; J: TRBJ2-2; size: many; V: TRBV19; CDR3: CASSRLAGTNTGELFF; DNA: TGTGCCAGTAGTAGACTAGCGGGAACGAACACCGGGGAGCTGTTTTTT
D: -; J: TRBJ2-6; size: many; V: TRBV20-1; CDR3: CSAETGHMNSGANVLTF; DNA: TGCAGTGCAGAAACGGGACATATGAACTCTGGGGCCAACGTCCTGACTTTC
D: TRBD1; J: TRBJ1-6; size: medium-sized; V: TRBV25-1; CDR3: CASSDAGTGGNSPLHF; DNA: TGTGCCAGCAGTGACGCCGGGACAGGGGGGAATTCACCCCTCCACTTT
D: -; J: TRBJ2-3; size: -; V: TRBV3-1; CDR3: CASSPGRRMGTDTQYF; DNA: TGTGCCAGCAGCCCCGGACGCAGAATGGGAACAGATACGCAGTATTTT
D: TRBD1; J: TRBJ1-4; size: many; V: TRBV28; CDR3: CASGTGNEKLFF; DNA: TGTGCCAGCGGGACAGGCAATGAAAAACTGTTTTTT
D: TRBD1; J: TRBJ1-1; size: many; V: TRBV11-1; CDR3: CASTRQGYEAFF; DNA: TGTGCCAGCACCCGACAGGGGTATGAAGCTTTCTTT
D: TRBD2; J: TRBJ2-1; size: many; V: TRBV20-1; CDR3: CSARVLAGDLAQFF; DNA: TGCAGTGCTAGAGTCCTAGCGGGAGATCTCGCGCAGTTCTTC
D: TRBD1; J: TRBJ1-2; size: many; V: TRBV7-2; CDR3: CASSVDRVYGYTF; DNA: TGTGCCAGCAGCGTGGACAGGGTCTATGGCTACACCTTC
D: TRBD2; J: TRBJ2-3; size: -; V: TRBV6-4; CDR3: CARDRAGVRTDTQYF; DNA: TGTGCTAGAGATAGGGCGGGAGTCAGGACAGATACGCAGTATTTT
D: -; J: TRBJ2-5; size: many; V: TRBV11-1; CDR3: CASSPDSDQETQYF; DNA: TGTGCCAGCAGCCCGGACAGTGACCAAGAGACCCAGTACTTC
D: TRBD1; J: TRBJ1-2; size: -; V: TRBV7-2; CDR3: CASRDRSYGYTF; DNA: TGTGCCAGCCGGGACAGGTCATATGGCTACACCTTC
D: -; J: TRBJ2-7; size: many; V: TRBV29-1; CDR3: CSVEVVAGSFYEQYF; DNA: TGCAGCGTTGAGGTCGTAGCAGGCAGTTTCTACGAGCAGTACTTC
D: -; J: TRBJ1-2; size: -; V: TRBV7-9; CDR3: CASSSDSRPYGYTF; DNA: TGTGCCAGCAGCTCTGACAGCCGACCCTATGGCTACACCTTC
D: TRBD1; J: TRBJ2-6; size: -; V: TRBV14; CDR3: CASSHGTGAFFGANVLTF; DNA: TGTGCCAGCAGCCATGGGACAGGGGCATTCTTTGGGGCCAACGTCCTGACTTTC
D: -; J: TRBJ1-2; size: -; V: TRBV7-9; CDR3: CASSLQRGGDGYTF; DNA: TGTGCCAGCAGCTTACAGAGGGGTGGGGATGGCTACACCTTC
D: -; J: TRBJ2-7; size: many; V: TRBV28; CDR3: CASSLAGMRSYEQYF; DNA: TGTGCCAGCAGTTTAGCGGGTATGAGGTCCTACGAGCAGTACTTC
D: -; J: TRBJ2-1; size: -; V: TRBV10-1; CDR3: CASSEKPYGDEQFF; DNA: TGCGCCAGCAGTGAGAAACCCTACGGCGATGAGCAGTTCTTC
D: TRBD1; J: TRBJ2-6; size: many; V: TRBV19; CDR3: CASSIQGATGGANVLTF; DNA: TGTGCCAGTAGTATTCAGGGGGCAACTGGTGGGGCCAACGTCCTGACTTTC
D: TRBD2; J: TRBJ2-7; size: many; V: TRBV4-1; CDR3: CASSQDLRTSGKAQYF; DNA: TGCGCCAGCAGCCAAGATCTTAGGACTAGCGGGAAAGCGCAGTACTTC
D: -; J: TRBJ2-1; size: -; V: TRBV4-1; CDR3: CASLAANNEQFF; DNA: TGCGCCAGCCTAGCCGCCAACAATGAGCAGTTCTTC
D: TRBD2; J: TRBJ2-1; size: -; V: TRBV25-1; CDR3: CASSGRTASGYNEQFF; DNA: TGTGCCAGCAGTGGTAGGACGGCTAGCGGCTACAATGAGCAGTTCTTC
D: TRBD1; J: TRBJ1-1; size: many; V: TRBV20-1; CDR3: CRPQQGADTEAFF; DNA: TGCAGGCCGCAGCAGGGGGCCGACACTGAAGCTTTCTTT
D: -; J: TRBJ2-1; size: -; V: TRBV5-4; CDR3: CASSLGGQRHNEQFF; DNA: TGTGCCAGCAGCTTGGGCGGACAGAGGCACAATGAGCAGTTCTTC
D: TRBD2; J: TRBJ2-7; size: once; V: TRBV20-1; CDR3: CSARDGRLAGEDEQYF; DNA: TGCAGTGCTAGAGATGGCCGACTAGCGGGAGAGGACGAGCAGTACTTC
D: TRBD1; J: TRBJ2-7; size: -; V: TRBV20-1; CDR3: CSASTGLDEQYF; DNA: TGCAGTGCTTCGACAGGGCTCGACGAGCAGTACTTC
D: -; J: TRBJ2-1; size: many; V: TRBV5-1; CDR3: CASRGDSSYNEQFF; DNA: TGCGCCAGCAGAGGGGATAGCTCCTACAATGAGCAGTTCTTC
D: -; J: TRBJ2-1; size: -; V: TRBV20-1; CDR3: CSARDPQGGTDTQFF; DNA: TGCAGTGCTAGAGATCCCCAGGGCGGCACAGATACGCAGTTCTTC
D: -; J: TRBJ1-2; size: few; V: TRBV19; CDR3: CASSAVARGYTF; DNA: TGTGCCAGTAGTGCAGTCGCTCGGGGCTACACCTTC
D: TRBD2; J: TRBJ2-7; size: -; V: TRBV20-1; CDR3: CSAGLAREQYF; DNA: TGCAGTGCAGGACTAGCTCGCGAGCAGTACTTC
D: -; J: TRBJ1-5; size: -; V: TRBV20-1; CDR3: CSVPPPYRNQPQHF; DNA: TGCAGTGTCCCCCCCCCGTATAGGAATCAGCCCCAGCATTTT
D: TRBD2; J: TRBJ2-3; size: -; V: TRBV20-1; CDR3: CSAETSATSTDTQYF; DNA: TGCAGTGCCGAGACTAGCGCTACTAGCACAGATACGCAGTATTTT
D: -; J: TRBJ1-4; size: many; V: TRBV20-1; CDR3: CSAPEDGEKLFF; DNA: TGCAGTGCCCCGGAGGATGGTGAAAAACTGTTTTTT
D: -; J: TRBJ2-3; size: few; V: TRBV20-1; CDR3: CSARDTQYF; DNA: TGCAGTGCTAGAGATACGCAGTATTTT
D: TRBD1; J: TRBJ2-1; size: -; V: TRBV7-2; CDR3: CASSLAGQVTYNEQFF; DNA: TGTGCCAGCAGCTTAGCGGGACAGGTTACCTACAATGAGCAGTTCTTC
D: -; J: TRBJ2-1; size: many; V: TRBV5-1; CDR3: CASSLDRWGQFF; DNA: TGCGCCAGCAGCTTGGACAGGTGGGGGCAGTTCTTC
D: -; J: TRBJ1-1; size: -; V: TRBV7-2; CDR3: CASSPGTSVYNEAFF; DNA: TGTGCCAGCAGCCCGGGGACTAGCGTCTACAATGAAGCTTTCTTT
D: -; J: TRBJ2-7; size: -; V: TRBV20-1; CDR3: CNARRDYEQYF; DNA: TGCAATGCTCGAAGAGACTACGAGCAATACTTC
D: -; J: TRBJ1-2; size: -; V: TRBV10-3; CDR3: CAISDPRGGSYGYTF; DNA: TGTGCCATCAGTGACCCCCGGGGGGGTAGCTATGGCTACACCTTC
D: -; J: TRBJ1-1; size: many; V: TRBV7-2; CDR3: CASSLGPLTIWGTEAFF; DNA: TGTGCCAGCAGCTTAGGTCCCCTCACAATCTGGGGAACTGAAGCTTTCTTT
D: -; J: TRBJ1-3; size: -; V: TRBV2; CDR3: CASRGGNTIYF; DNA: TGTGCCAGCAGGGGGGGGAACACCATATATTTT
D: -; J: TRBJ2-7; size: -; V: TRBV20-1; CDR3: CSAVGGGAYEQCF; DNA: -
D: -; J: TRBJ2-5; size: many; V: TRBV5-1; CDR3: CASSFGLGETQYF; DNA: TGCGCCAGCAGCTTCGGTCTGGGAGAGACCCAGTACTTC
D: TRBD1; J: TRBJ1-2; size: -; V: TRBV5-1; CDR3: CASSRTGGAYGYTF; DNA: TGCGCCAGCAGCCGGACAGGGGGCGCGTATGGCTACACCTTC
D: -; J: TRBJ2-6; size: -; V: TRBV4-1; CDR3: CASSQDIYRANVLTF; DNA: TGCGCCAGCAGCCAAGATATTTACAGGGCCAACGTCCTGACTTTC
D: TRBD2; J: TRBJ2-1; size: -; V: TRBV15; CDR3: CATSSVQGLAGNEQFF; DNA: TGTGCCACCAGCAGTGTCCAGGGACTAGCGGGGAATGAGCAGTTCTTC
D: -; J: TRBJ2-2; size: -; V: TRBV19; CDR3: CASSRGADTGELFF; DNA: TGTGCCAGCTCTCGGGGCGCGGACACCGGGGAGCTGTTTTTT
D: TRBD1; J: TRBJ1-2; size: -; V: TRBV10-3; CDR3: CAISESTGRGLYGYTF; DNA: TGTGCCATCAGTGAGTCGACGGGCAGGGGGCTCTATGGCTACACCTTC
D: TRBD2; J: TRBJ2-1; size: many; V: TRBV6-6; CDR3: CASRAGGPGNEQFF; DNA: TGTGCCAGCAGGGCGGGAGGGCCGGGCAATGAGCAGTTCTTC
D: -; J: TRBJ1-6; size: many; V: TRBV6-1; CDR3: CASSETGRRVSPLHF; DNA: TGTGCCAGCAGTGAAACAGGCAGGAGGGTTTCACCCCTCCACTTT
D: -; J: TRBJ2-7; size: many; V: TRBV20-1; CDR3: CSARGSSRSKGNEQYF; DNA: TGCAGTGCTAGAGGGAGCTCTAGGTCCAAAGGAAACGAGCAGTACTTC
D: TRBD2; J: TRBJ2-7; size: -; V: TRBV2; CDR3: CASRQQTSGVYEQYF; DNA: TGTGCCAGCAGGCAACAGACTAGCGGGGTCTACGAGCAGTACTTC
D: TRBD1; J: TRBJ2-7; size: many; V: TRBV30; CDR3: CAWTPTGVSYEQYF; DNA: TGTGCCTGGACACCAACAGGGGTCTCCTACGAGCAGTACTTC
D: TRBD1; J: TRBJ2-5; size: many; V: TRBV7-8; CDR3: CASSLKGAGGPVGQETQYF; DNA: TGTGCCAGCAGCTTAAAGGGGGCTGGAGGTCCAGTGGGTCAAGAGACCCAGTACTTC
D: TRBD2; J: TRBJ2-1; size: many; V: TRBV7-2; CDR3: CASSLFGTSSNEQFF; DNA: TGTGCCAGCAGCTTATTTGGGACTAGCAGCAATGAGCAGTTCTTC
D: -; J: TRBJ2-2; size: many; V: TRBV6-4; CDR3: CASSEDTGELFF; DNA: TGTGCCAGCAGTGAGGACACCGGGGAGCTGTTTTTT
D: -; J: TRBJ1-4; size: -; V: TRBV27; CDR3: CASSTTVPGKEKLFF; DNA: TGTGCCAGCAGTACGACGGTGCCTGGGAAGGAAAAACTGTTTTTT